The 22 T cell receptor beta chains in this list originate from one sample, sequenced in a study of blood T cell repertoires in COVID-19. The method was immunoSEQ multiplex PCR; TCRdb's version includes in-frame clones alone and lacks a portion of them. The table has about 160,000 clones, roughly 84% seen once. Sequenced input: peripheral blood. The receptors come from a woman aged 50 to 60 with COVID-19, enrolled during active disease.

The CDR3: CASSLIVGGEKLFF. Here the CDR3 DNA reads TGTGCCAGCAGCTTAATAGTAGGGGGTGAAAAACTGTTTTTT. This chain joins TRBV11-2 and TRBJ1-4; TRBD1 might be the D (6 bases). CDR3 length equals 14 residues. CDR1 is SGHAT and CDR2 is FQNNGV in the germline V gene. Trimming removed 2 bases at V and 7 bases at J, with 11 bases between.

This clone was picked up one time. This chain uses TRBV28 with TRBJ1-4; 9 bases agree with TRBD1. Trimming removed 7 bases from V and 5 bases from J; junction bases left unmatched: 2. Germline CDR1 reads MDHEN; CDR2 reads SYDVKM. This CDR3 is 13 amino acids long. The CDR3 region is CASKTGGNEKLFF. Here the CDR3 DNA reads TGTGCCAGCAAGACAGGGGGGAATGAAAAACTGTTTTTT.

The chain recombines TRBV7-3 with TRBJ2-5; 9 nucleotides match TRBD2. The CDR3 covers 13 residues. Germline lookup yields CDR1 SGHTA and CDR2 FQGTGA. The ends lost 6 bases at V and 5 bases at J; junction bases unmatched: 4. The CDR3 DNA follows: TGTGCCAGCAGTCGTACTAGCGGGGAGACCCAGTACTTC. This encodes CASSRTSGETQYF.

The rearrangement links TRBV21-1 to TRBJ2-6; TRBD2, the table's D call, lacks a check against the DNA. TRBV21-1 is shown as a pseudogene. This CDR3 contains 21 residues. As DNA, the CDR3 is TGTGCCAGCAGCTCAAAAGGACTAGCGGGGGACTTGCAGCCTGGGGCCAACGTCCTGACTTTC. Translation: CASSSKGLAGDLQPGANVLTF.

The CDR3, as DNA: TGTGCCAGCAGTCCTTCGACAGTAAGTCCTGAAGCTTTCTTT. Translated: CASSPSTVSPEAFF. The chain carries TRBV6-5 and TRBJ1-1; D is possibly TRBD1 (5 bases). CDR3 length: 14 residues. Deletions cut 5 bases from V and 6 bases from J, with 16 bases between. Germline values: CDR1 MNHEY, CDR2 SVGAGI.

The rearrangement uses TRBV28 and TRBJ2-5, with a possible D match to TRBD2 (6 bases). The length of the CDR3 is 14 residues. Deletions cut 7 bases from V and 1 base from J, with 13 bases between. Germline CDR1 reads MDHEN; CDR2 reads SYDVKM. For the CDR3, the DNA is TGTGCCAGCACCGGGGGAGCCCCCCAAGAGACCCAGTACTTC. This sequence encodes CASTGGAPQETQYF.

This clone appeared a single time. This chain's CDR3 is CASSFSPADEQFF. The DNA for the CDR3 is TGTGCCAGCAGTTTCTCCCCGGCGGATGAGCAGTTCTTC. V gene TRBV12-3 or TRBV12-4 combines with J gene TRBJ2-1; D remains ambiguous. The CDR3 consists of 13 residues. The V and J ends lost 3 bases and 8 bases respectively, with 11 bases between them.

For the CDR3, the DNA is TGTGCCAGTAGTGGTCGACAGGGGGGAGCCACTGAAGCTTTCTTT. This sequence encodes CASSGRQGGATEAFF. J is TRBJ1-1 and V is TRBV19, with 9 bases aligning to TRBD1. The CDR3 is 15 residues long. V trimming: 5 bases; J trimming: 4 bases; junction bases outside the gene matches: 8. Looked up from germline, CDR1 is LNHDA and CDR2 is SQIVND (reference sequence).

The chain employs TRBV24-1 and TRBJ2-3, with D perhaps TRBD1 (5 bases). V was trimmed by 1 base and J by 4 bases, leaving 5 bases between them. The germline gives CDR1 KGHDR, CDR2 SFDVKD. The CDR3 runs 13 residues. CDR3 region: CATSDLGADTQYF. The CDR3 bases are TGTGCCACCAGTGATTTAGGGGCAGATACGCAGTATTTT.

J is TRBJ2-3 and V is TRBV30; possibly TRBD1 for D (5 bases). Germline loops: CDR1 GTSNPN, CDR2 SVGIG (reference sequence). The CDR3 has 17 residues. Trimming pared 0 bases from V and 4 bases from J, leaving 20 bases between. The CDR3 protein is CAWSVALTAQHPDTQYF. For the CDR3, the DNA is TGTGCCTGGAGTGTAGCCCTGACAGCGCAGCACCCAGATACGCAGTATTTT.

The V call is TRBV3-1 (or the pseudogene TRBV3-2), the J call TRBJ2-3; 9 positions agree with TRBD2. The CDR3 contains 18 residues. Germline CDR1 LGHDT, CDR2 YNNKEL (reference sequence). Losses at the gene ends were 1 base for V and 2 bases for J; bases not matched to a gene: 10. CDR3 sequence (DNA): TGTGCCAGCAGCCAAGTGCTAGCGAGCGGGGGGACCACAGATACGCAGTATTTT. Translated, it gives CASSQVLASGGTTDTQYF.

Here the CDR3 reads CASTHGDYGYTF. CDR3 sequence (DNA): TGCGCCAGCACCCACGGGGACTATGGCTACACCTTC. This chain links TRBV5-1 with TRBJ1-2; D gene unclear. This CDR3 contains 12 residues. Per the germline V gene, CDR1 is SGHRS and CDR2 is YFSETQ. V was cut by 6 bases and J by 3 bases, with 9 bases left in between.

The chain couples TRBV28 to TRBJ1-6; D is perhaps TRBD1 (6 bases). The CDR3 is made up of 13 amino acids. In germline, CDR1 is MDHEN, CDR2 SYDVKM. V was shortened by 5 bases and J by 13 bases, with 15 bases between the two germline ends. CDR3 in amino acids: CASSKEGVPPLHF. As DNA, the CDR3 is TGTGCCAGCAGTAAAGAGGGGGTTCCCCCCCTCCACTTT.

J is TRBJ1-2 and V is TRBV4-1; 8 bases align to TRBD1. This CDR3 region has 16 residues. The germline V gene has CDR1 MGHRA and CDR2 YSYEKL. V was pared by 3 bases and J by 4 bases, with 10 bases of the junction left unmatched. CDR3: CASSQGPGQGGYGYTF. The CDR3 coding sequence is TGCGCCAGCAGCCAGGGACCCGGACAGGGTGGCTATGGCTACACCTTC.

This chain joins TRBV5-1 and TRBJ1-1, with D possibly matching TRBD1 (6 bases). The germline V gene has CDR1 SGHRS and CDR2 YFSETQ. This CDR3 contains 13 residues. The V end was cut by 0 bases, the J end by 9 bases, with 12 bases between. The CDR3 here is CASSLEGGLKAFF. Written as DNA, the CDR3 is TGCGCCAGCAGCTTGGAGGGGGGGCTCAAAGCTTTCTTT.

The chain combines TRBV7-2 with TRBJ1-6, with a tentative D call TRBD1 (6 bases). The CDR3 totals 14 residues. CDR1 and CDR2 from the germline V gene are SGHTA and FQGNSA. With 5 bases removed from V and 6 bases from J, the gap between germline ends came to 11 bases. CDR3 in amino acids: CASSIQGVNSPLHF. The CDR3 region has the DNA TGTGCCAGCAGCATACAGGGTGTTAATTCACCCCTCCACTTT.

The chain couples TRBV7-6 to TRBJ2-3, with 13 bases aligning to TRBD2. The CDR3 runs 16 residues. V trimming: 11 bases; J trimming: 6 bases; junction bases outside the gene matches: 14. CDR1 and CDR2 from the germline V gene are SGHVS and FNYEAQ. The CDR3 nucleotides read TGTGCCGCAGAACGGACTAGCGGGGGCCTGGGGGATACGCAGTATTTT. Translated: CAAERTSGGLGDTQYF.

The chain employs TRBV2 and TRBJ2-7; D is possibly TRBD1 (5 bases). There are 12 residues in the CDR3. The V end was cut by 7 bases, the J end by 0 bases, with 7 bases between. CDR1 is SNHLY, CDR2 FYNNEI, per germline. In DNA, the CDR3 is TGTGCCAGCACCAGGGACTCCTACGAGCAGTACTTC. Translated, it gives CASTRDSYEQYF.

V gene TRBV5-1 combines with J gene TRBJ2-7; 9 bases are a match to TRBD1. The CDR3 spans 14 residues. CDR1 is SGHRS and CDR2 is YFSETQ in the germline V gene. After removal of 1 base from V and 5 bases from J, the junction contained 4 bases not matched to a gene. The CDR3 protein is CASSLTGGGNEQYF. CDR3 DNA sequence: TGCGCCAGCAGCTTGACAGGGGGCGGGAACGAGCAGTACTTC.

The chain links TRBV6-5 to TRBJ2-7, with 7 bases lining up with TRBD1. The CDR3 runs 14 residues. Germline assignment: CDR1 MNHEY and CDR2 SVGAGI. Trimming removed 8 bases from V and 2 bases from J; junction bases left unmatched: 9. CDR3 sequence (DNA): TGTGCCAGCGCGAGGGGGCTATGGACCTACGAGCAGTACTTC. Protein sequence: CASARGLWTYEQYF.

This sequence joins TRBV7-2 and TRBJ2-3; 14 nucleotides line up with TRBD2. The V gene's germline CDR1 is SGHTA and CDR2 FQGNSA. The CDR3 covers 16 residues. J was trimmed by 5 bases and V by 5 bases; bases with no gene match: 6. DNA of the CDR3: TGTGCCAGCAGCCCGAGACTAGCGGGGGGGCGAGATACGCAGTATTTT. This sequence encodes CASSPRLAGGRDTQYF.

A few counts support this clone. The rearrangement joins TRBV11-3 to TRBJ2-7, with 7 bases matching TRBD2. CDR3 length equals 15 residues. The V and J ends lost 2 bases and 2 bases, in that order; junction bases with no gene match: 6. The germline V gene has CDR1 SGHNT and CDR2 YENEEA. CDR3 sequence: CASSLSGDGPYEQYF. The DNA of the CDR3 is TGTGCCAGCAGCTTAAGCGGGGACGGACCCTACGAGCAGTACTTC.